This TCR beta chain emerged from a study of cytomegalovirus exposure and HLA in healthy donors. Some clones are missing from TCRdb's copy, which holds only in-frame ones; the method was immunoSEQ multiplex PCR. This sample has around 250,000 clones, with 90% found just once. The CDR3 runs to 14 residues. With 6 bases removed from V and 4 bases from J, the gap between germline ends came to 13 bases. The germline CDR1 and CDR2 sequences are SEHNR and FQNEAQ (reference sequence). J is TRBJ1-3 and V is TRBV7-9, with unresolved D. Sequencing was carried out using PBMCs. This TCR derives from a woman in her late teens or twenties in good health and CMV-seronegative. As DNA, the CDR3 is TGTGCCAGCAGTCATAACCCGGGGGGAAACACCATATATTTT. This encodes CASSHNPGGNTIYF.